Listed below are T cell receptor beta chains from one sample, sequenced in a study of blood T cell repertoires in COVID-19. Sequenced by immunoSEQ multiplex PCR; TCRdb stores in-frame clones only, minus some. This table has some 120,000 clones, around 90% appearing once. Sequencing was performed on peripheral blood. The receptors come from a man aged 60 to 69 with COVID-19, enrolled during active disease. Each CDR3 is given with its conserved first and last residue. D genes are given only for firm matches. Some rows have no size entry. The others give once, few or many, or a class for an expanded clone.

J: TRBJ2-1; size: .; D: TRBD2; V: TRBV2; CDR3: CASRSRTSGTDEQFF; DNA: TGTGCCAGTCGATCTCGGACTAGCGGGACGGATGAGCAGTTCTTC
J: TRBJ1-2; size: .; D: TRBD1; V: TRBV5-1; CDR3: CASSFETGGHGYTF; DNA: TGCGCCAGCAGCTTTGAGACAGGGGGCCATGGCTACACCTTC
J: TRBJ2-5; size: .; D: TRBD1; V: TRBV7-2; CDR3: CASSLQQGETQYF; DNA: TGTGCCAGCAGCTTACAACAGGGGGAGACCCAGTACTTC
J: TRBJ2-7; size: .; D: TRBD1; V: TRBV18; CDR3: CASSPPGQGYEQYF; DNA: TGTGCCAGCTCACCCCCGGGACAGGGCTACGAGCAGTACTTC
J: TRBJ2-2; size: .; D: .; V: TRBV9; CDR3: CASSVGSTGELFF; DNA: TGTGCCAGCAGCGTCGGGAGTACCGGGGAGCTGTTTTTT
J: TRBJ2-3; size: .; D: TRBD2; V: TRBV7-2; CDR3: CASSLREREVHTQYF; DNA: TGTGCCAGCAGCTTAAGGGAGCGGGAGGTGCATACGCAGTATTTT
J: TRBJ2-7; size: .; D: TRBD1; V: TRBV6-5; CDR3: CASSYARDRTSYEQYF; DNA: TGTGCCAGCAGTTACGCCCGGGACAGAACCAGCTACGAGCAGTACTTC
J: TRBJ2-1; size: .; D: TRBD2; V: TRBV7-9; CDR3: CASSFPGLAGESSYNEQFF; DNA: TGTGCCAGCAGCTTTCCGGGACTAGCGGGGGAGAGCTCCTACAATGAGCAGTTCTTC
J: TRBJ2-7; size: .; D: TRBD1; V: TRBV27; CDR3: CASTQGASTREQYF; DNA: TGTGCCAGCACCCAGGGGGCTAGCACTCGCGAGCAGTACTTC
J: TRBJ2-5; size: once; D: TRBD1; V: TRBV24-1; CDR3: CATSEPGTGHQETQYF; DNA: TGTGCCACCAGTGAACCCGGGACAGGGCACCAAGAGACCCAGTACTTC
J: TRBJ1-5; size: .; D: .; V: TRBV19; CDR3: CASSSGNQPQHF; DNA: TGTGCCAGTAGTTCAGGTAATCAGCCCCAGCATTTT
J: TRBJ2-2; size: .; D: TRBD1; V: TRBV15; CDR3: CATRRTGGATGELFF; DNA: TGTGCCACCAGAAGGACAGGGGGTGCCACCGGGGAGCTGTTTTTT
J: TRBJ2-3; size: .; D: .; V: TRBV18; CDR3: CASSPDRDHTDTQYF; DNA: TGTGCCAGCTCACCAGACAGAGACCACACAGATACGCAGTATTTT
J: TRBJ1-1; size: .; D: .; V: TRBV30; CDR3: CAWSVGVGYTEAFF; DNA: TGTGCCTGGAGTGTAGGGGTCGGCTACACTGAAGCTTTCTTT
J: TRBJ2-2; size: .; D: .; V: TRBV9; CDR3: CASSLDSYNTGELFF; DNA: TGTGCCAGCAGCCTGGACAGCTATAACACCGGGGAGCTGTTTTTT
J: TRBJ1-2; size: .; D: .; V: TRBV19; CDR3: CASSTLMRGYGYTF; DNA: TGTGCCAGTAGTACCCTAATGCGGGGCTATGGCTACACCTTC
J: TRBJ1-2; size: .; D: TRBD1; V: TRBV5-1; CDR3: CASSRRTRDSYGYTF; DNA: TGCGCCAGCAGCCGCAGGACCCGGGACAGCTATGGCTACACCTTC
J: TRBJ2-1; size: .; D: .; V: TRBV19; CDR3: CASTSGYPYNEQFF; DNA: .
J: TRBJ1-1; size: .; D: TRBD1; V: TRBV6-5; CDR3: CASGTGEAFF; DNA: TGTGCCAGCGGGACAGGGGAGGCTTTCTTT
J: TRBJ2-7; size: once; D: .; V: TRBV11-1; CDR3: CASTQLGGTYEQYF; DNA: TGTGCCAGCACACAGCTAGGCGGGACCTACGAGCAGTACTTC
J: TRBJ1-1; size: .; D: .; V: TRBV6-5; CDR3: CASRRDREAFF; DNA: TGTGCCAGCAGGCGAGACAGAGAAGCTTTCTTT
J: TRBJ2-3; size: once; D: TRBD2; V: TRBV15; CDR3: CATSRGRGSTDTQYF; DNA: TGTGCCACCAGCAGAGGGCGGGGGAGCACAGATACGCAGTATTTT
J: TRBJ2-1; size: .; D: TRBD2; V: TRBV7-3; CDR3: CASSLGAGGTVYEQFF; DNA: TGTGCCAGCAGCTTAGGGGCGGGAGGAACTGTCTATGAGCAGTTCTTC
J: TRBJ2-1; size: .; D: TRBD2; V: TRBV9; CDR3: CASSPRDYYNEQFF; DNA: TGTGCCAGCAGCCCCCGGGACTACTACAATGAGCAGTTCTTC
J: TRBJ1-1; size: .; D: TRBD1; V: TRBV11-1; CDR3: CASSLRTGVNTEAFF; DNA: TGTGCCAGCAGCCTACGGACAGGGGTGAACACTGAAGCTTTCTTT
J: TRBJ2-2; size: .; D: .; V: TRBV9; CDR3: CASSVATSGPQTGELFF; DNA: TGTGCCAGCAGCGTAGCTACATCGGGTCCTCAAACCGGGGAGCTGTTTTTT
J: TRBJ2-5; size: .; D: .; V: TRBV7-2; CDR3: CASRTGDAETQYF; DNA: TGTGCCAGCAGGACGGGAGATGCTGAGACCCAGTACTTC
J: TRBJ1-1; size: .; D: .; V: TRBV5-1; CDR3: CASSHEGAGMTEAFF; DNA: TGCGCCAGCAGCCACGAAGGCGCAGGGATGACTGAAGCTTTCTTT
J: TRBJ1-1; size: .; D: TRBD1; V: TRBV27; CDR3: CASSSGTAENTEAFF; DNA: TGTGCCAGCAGTTCGGGGACAGCTGAGAACACTGAAGCTTTCTTT
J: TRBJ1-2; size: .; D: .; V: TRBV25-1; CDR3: CASSEYPGDGYTF; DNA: TGTGCCAGCAGTGAATATCCCGGGGATGGCTACACCTTC
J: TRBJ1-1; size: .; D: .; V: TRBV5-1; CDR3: CASSSAQGNTEAFF; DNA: TGCGCCAGCAGCTCCGCACAGGGGAACACTGAAGCTTTCTTT
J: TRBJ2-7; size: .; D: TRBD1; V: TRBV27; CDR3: CARTAETGYNEQYF; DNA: TGTGCCAGGACCGCTGAGACAGGGTACAACGAGCAGTACTTC
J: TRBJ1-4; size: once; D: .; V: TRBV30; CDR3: CAWEPSGKIGKLFF; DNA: TGTGCCTGGGAACCATCAGGGAAAATAGGAAAACTGTTTTTT
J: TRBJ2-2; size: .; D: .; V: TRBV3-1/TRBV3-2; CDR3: CASSPRQVDTGELFF; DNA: TGTGCCAGCAGCCCGCGACAGGTTGACACCGGGGAGCTGTTTTTT
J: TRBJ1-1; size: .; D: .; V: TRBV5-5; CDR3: CASSIDWEVNTEAFF; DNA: TGTGCCAGCAGCATCGACTGGGAGGTGAACACTGAAGCTTTCTTT
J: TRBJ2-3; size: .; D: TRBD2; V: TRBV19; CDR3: CASSPLGLAGADTQYF; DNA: TGTGCCAGTAGTCCCCTCGGACTAGCGGGAGCAGATACGCAGTATTTT
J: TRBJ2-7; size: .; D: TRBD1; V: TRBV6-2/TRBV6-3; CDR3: CASSYRDRLSYEQYF; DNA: TGTGCCAGCAGTTACCGGGACAGGCTTTCCTACGAGCAGTACTTC
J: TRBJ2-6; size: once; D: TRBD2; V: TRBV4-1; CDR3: CASSLGLAGTAANVLTF; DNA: TGCGCCAGCAGCCTCGGACTAGCGGGGACTGCGGCCAACGTCCTGACTTTC
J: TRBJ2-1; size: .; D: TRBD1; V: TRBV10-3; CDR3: CAARDRGTGEQFF; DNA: TGTGCCGCCCGGGACAGGGGAACGGGTGAGCAGTTCTTC
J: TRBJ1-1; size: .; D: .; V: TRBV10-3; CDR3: CAINQGRAEAFF; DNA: TGTGCCATCAACCAGGGTAGGGCTGAAGCTTTCTTT
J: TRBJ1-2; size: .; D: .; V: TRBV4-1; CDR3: CASSQVSVNYGYTF; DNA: TGCGCCAGCAGCCAAGTGTCGGTTAACTATGGCTACACCTTC